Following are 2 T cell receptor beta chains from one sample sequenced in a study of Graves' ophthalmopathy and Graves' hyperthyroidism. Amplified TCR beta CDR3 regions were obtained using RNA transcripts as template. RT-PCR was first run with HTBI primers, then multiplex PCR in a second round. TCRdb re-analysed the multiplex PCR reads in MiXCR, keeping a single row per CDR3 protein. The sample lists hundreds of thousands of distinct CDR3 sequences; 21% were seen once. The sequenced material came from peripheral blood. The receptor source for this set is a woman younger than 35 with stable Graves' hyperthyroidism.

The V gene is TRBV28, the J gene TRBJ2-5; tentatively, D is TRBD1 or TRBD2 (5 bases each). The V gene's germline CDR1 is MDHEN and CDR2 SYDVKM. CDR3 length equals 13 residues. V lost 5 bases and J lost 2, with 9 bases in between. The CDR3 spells CASSEGRQETQYF. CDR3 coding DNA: TGTGCCAGCAGTGAGGGACGGCAAGAGACCCAGTACTTC.

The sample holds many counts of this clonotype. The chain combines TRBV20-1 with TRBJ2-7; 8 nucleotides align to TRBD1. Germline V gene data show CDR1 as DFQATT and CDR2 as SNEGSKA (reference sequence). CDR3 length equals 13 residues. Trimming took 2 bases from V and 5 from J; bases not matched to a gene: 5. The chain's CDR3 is CSARSGGQNEQYF. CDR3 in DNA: TGCAGTGCTAGATCAGGGGGCCAGAACGAGCAGTACTTC.